The 7 T cell receptor beta chains below all came from one sample that was sequenced in a study of shared clonotypes between healthy human individuals. Using immunoSEQ multiplex PCR, the repertoire was profiled, and TCRdb retains in-frame clones only, with some absent. The data contain more than 450,000 clones, 79% of them singletons. The sample consisted of PBMCs. The receptors shown here come from a woman aged 40 to 55 in good health. Some clones in this sample may be carry-over from other donors' samples.

J is TRBJ2-7 and V is TRBV19; TRBD1 might be the D (5 bases). CDR3 length equals 15 residues. The V end was cut by 8 bases, the J end by 3 bases, with 20 bases between. Germline V gene data show CDR1 as LNHDA and CDR2 as SQIVND (reference sequence). CDR3 amino acids: CASSDAGQGLYEQYF. The CDR3 bases are TGTGCCAGTTCAGACGCAGGGCAGGGCCTCTACGAGCAGTACTTC.

This clone was seen a single time. This chain connects TRBV10-1 to TRBJ2-3, with D hard to call. V was pared by 0 bases and J by 4 bases, with 5 bases between. There are 13 residues in the CDR3. CDR1 and CDR2 from the germline V gene are WNHNN and SYGVQD (reference sequence). The CDR3 nucleotides read TGCGCCAGCAGTGAGTCACACTCAGATACGCAGTATTTT. Encoded protein: CASSESHSDTQYF.

The V gene is TRBV7-3, the J gene TRBJ2-5; TRBD1 or TRBD2 may be the D gene (5 bases each). The CDR3 covers 16 residues. The V gene lost 3 bases and the J gene lost 5 bases, with 19 bases spanning the gap. Germline V gene sequence: CDR1 SGHTA, CDR2 FQGTGA. In DNA form, the CDR3 reads TGTGCCAGCAGCTTTTCCGCCACCGCAGGGACCGAGACCCAGTACTTC. It codes for CASSFSATAGTETQYF.

This chain links TRBV7-2 with TRBJ2-1; 10 bases map to TRBD2. Trimming took 4 bases from V and 16 from J; bases not matched to a gene: 10. The germline V gene encodes CDR1 SGHTA and CDR2 FQGNSA. The CDR3 has 13 amino acids. CDR3 sequence (DNA): TGTGCCAGCAGCTCCCCAGCGGGAGGGTCCTCATTCTTC. Translated, it gives CASSSPAGGSSFF.

The chain combines TRBV4-1 with TRBJ1-5; no clear D gene. The CDR3 sequence is 16 residues long. Germline CDR1 and CDR2: MGHRA and YSYEKL. Trimming removed 4 bases at V and 7 bases at J, with 20 bases between. The CDR3 DNA reads as TGCGCCAGCAGCCTCCGGGCCGGTTCCCGGAAACAGCCCCAGCATTTT. It translates to CASSLRAGSRKQPQHF.

The chain carries TRBV5-1 and TRBJ1-1; 8 bases align to TRBD1. The CDR3 has 15 amino acids. V shed 0 bases, J shed 5 bases, and the junction held 6 bases outside the gene matches. Germline V gives CDR1 SGHRS, CDR2 YFSETQ. CDR3 nucleotide sequence: TGCGCCAGCAGCTTGGACGGACAGGGAGGAACTGAAGCTTTCTTT. Protein: CASSLDGQGGTEAFF.

This clone was seen a few times. The chain is built from TRBV5-4 and TRBJ2-5; D is unclear. CDR1 and CDR2 (germline): SGHNT, YYREEE (reference sequence). V lost 4 bases to trimming and J lost 4 bases, with 17 bases between them. This CDR3 contains 15 residues. The CDR3 region has the DNA TGTGCCAGCAGCCCCTTTATGAGTCCGGGAGAGACCCAGTACTTC. This translates into CASSPFMSPGETQYF.